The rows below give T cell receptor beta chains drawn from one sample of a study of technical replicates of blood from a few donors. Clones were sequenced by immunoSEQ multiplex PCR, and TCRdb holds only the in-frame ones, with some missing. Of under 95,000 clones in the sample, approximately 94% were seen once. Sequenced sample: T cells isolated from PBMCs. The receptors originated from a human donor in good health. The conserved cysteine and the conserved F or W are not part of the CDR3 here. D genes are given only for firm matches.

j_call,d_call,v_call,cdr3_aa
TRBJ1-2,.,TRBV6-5,ASTPGGGHGYT
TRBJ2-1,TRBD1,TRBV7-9,ASSYLRDRGLRGNNEQF
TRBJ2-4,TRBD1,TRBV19,ATGKSRGITIQY
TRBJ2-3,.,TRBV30,AWSSTSTDTQY
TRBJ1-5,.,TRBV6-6,ASSGQSNQPQH
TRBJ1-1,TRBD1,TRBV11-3,ASSLNTWTGGNTEAF
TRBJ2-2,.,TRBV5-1,ASSLQEGWGGELF
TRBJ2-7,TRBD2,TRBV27,ASSWGGNGDEQY
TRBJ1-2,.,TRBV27,ASSPGADLGYT
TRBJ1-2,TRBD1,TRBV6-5,ASSYSDRDYGYT
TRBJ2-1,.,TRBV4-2,ASSQDITNNEQF
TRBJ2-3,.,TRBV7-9,ASSLADSYSTDTQY
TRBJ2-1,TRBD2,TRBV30,ACKLTSGGDEQF
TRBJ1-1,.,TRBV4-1,ASSQPGGHGITEAF
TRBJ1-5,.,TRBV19,ATKSLTAGNQPQH
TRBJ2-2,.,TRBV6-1,ASSEWGNDPTGELF
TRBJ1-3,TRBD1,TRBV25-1,ASRRTGVPGNTIY
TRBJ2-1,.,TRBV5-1,ASSQVGREWNNEQF
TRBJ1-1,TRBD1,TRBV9,ASRRLTGGTEAF
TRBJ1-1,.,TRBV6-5,ASSHGGTGVSEAF
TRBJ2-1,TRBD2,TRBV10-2,ASSEWTGAGGLYFNEQF
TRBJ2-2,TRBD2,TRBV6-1,ASSDGRDTGELF
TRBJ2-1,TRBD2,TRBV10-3,AISESTSGSNEQF
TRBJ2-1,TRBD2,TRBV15,ATRKLGLAGGEQF
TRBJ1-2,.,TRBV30,AWNPGAYGYT
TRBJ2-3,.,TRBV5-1,ASSFAGNSLDTQY
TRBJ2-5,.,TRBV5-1,ASSLLQGARGETQY
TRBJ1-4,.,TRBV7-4,ASSLKLTVGTNEKLF
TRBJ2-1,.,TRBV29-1,SVGGASLSEQF
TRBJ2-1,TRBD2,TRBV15,ATSREPGLADNEQF
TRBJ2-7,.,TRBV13,ASSLGRYEQY
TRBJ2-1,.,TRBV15,ATSAPESSYNEQF
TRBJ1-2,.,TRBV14,ASSQDRGLLYGYT
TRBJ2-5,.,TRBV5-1,ASSLLTAPSETQY
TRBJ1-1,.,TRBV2,ASKGAGHTEAF
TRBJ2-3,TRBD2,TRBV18,ASMGTSLTDTQY
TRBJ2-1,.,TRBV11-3,ASSRGPLFDSEQF
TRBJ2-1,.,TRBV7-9,ASSPHGDFFYNEQF
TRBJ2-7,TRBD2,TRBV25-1,ASSEFGTSEKYEQY
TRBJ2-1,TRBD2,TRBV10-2,AAGTSGYNEQF
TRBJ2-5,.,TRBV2,ATTRGSGPVGETQY
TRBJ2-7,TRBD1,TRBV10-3,ASLGTGEYEQY
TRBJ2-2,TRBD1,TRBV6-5,AAGTGDSTGELF
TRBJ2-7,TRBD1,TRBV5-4,ASSFRGSSLHEQY
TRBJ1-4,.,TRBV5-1,ASSTRESTNEKLF
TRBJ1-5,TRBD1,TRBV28,ASSFNLPGQGAFGQPQH
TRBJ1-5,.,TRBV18,ASSPSGLNQPQH
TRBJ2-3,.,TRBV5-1,ASSSQGQPDTQY
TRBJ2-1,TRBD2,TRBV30,AWTHGGGQF
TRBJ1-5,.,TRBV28,ASSYRAYSNQPQH
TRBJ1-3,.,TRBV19,ASLSFSGNTIY
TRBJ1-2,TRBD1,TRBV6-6,ASSSGQRHRGYT
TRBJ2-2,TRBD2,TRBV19,ASSWGGTGELF